Presented here are 10 T cell receptor beta chains from one specimen sequenced in a study of blood T cells in healthy people across ages. A second roughly 6 to 12 cycle PCR used barcoded and J-beta primers. Via MiXCR, TCRdb re-called the 5' RACE reads, giving one row per CDR3 protein. There are fewer than 1,200,000 distinct CDR3 sequences in the sample; roughly a quarter occur only once, and less than 0.75% lies in the top ten. The same sample was also used in a study of T cells of mothers and their children.

The sample consisted of blood. All receptors derive from a girl aged 2-10 years in good health.

The genes are TRBV5-6 and TRBJ2-1, with 10 bases fitting TRBD2. The CDR3 runs 15 residues. The germline V gene has CDR1 SGHDT and CDR2 YYEEEE. The J segment lost 3 bases and the V segment lost 5 bases, leaving 5 bases of the junction unmatched. The DNA of the CDR3 is TGTGCCAGCAGATTAGCGGGGGGATACTACAATGAGCAGTTCTTC. Protein: CASRLAGGYYNEQFF.

The rearrangement uses TRBV7-9 and TRBJ1-4; the match to TRBD1 covers 7 bases. V lost 4 bases and J lost 5; bases outside the gene matches: 10. The germline gives CDR1 SEHNR, CDR2 FQNEAQ (reference sequence). The CDR3 has 16 amino acids. The CDR3 DNA sequence: TGTGCCAGCAGCTACCAAGCAGGGGGACAAAATGAAAAACTGTTTTTT. Translated, it gives CASSYQAGGQNEKLFF.

This clonotype was detected many times. V is TRBV12-3 or TRBV12-4 and J is TRBJ2-7; D remains unclear. CDR3 size: 13 residues. The V end was cut by 3 bases, the J end by 2 bases, with 8 bases between. In DNA form, the CDR3 reads TGTGCCAGCAGTTTTGCCAGAACCTACGAGCAGTACTTC. This translates into CASSFARTYEQYF.

This chain uses TRBV5-1 with TRBJ1-5; no reliable D call. This CDR3 is 15 amino acids long. V gave up 0 bases and J gave up 0 bases, with 7 bases separating them. The germline V gene encodes CDR1 SGHRS and CDR2 YFSETQ. DNA for the CDR3: TGCGCCAGCAGCTTGGTTGGAAATAGCAATCAGCCCCAGCATTTT. This sequence encodes CASSLVGNSNQPQHF.

In its sample, this clonotype was seen a few times. The chain joins TRBV5-1 to TRBJ1-4; D may be TRBD1 (5 bases). The CDR3 extends over 14 amino acids. V dropped 7 bases and J dropped 4 bases, with 14 bases sitting between them. Germline CDR1 and CDR2: SGHRS and YFSETQ. CDR3 amino acids: CASSGDGNNEKLFF. The CDR3 nucleotides are TGCGCCAGCTCGGGGGACGGTAATAATGAAAAACTGTTTTTT.

In this sample, this clonotype turned up a few times. J is TRBJ2-7 and V is TRBV6-5, with unresolved D. CDR1 MNHEY and CDR2 SVGAGI come from the germline V gene. CDR3 size: 14 residues. V was clipped by 6 bases and J by 5 bases, with 17 bases between them. CDR3 region: CASSSLIGVDEQYF. The CDR3 DNA sequence: TGTGCCAGCAGCTCCCTTATTGGGGTCGACGAGCAGTACTTC.

This clonotype was seen a few times. The chain employs TRBV7-9 and TRBJ1-1, with D tentatively TRBD1 (6 bases). From germline, CDR1 is SEHNR and CDR2 FQNEAQ (reference sequence). The V and J ends lost 3 bases and 4 bases respectively, with 15 bases between them. The CDR3 length is 15 residues. The CDR3 sequence is CASSFDRSVGTEAFF. The CDR3 DNA follows: TGTGCCAGCAGCTTCGACAGGTCTGTGGGCACTGAAGCTTTCTTT.

The chain recombines TRBV28 with TRBJ2-1; D gene ambiguous. The CDR3 contains 11 residues. Germline V gene data show CDR1 as MDHEN and CDR2 as SYDVKM. The ends were cut back, 4 bases at V and 11 bases at J, with 9 bases in the middle. DNA for the CDR3: TGTGCCAGCAGTTCGGCGGAGAAGCAGTTCTTC. Residues: CASSSAEKQFF.

This clonotype was detected a few times. This chain uses TRBV29-1 with TRBJ2-5; D may match TRBD1 or TRBD2 (5 bases each). Trimming pared 4 bases from V and 4 bases from J, leaving 13 bases between. Germline loops: CDR1 SQVTM, CDR2 ANQGSEA. The CDR3 spans 13 residues. The CDR3 sequence is CSVAEGAGETQYF. The CDR3 region has the DNA TGCAGCGTTGCTGAAGGGGCGGGAGAGACCCAGTACTTC.

The genes are TRBV4-1 and TRBJ2-7; D might be TRBD2 (5 bases). The CDR3 is 16 amino acids. V was cut by 0 bases and J by 2 bases, with 14 bases left in between. Germline V lookup: CDR1 MGHRA, CDR2 YSYEKL. This chain's CDR3 is CASSQESGVGTYEQYF. The CDR3 DNA follows: TGCGCCAGCAGCCAAGAGTCCGGGGTGGGGACCTACGAGCAGTACTTC.